This TCR beta chain derives from a study of control samples from healthy donors and cancer patients (TCRdb year 2020). Library preparation employed the immunoSEQ multiplex PCR assay. TCRdb carries this immuneACCESS record with in-frame sequences only. Its versions omit some clonotypes, under half of them owing to an unresolved V gene in the studies checked, with the rest unexplained. Across this sample there are about 79,000 clones, with under 95% seen only once. The top ten clones comprise 1.3% of the sample. With respect to this clone: Its antigen is still unknown. No base quality information exists; no much larger clone differs at one position.

Sequencing was performed on PBMCs. The source is a woman aged 40 to 50 with lung cancer.

The DNA sequence follows: TGTGCCAGCAGTGACAGGATCACATCCTATGGCTACACCTTC. The translation is CASSDRITSYGYTF. The chain joins TRBV6-1 to TRBJ1-2, with the D segment identity uncertain. CDR1 and CDR2, per the germline V gene, are MNHNS and SASEGT. Trimming removed 3 bases from V and 4 bases from J, leaving 12 bases between the germline ends. Taken from cysteine to phenylalanine, the CDR3 has 14 residues. Only CDR3 DNA is held: 42 bases, read in frame from base 1.